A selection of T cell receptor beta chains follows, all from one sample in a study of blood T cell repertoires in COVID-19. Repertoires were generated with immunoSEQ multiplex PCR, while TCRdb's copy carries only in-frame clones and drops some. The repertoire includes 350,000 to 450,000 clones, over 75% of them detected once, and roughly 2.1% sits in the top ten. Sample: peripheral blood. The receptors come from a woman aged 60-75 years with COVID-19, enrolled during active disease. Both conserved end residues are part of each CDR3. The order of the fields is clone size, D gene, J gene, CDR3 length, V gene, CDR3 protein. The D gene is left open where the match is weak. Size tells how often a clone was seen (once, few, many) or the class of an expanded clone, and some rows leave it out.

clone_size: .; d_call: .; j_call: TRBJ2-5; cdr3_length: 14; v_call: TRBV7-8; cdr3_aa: CASSRTERGETQYF
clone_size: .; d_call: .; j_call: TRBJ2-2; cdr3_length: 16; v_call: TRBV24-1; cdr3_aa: CATSDPRAGESGELFF
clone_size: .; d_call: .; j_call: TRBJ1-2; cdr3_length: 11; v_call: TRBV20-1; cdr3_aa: CSASPGFGYTF
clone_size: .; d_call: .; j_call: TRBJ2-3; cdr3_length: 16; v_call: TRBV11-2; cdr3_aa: CASRTWPQGTRDTQYF
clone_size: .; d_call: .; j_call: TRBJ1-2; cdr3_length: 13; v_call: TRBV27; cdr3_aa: CASSQAGKYGYTF
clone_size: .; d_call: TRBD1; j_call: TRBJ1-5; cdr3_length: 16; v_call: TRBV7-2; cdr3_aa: CASSLEGQGGNQPQHF
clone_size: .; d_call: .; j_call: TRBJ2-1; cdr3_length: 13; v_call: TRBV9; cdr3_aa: CASSGTLAGEQFF
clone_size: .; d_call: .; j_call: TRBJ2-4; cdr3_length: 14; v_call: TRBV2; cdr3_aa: CASSREGAKNIQYF
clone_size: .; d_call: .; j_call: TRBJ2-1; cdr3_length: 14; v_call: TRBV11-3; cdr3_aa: CASSSGGSYNEQFF
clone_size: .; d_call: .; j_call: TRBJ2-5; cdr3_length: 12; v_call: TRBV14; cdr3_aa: CASRYRQETQYF
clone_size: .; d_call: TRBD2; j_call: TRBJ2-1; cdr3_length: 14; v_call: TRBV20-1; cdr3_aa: CSASGGGNWNEQFF
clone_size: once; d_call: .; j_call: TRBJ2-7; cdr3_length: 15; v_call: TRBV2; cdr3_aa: CASSVEHPGSYEQYF
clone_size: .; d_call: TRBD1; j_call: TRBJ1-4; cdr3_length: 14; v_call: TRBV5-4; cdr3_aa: CASSWGQANEKLFF
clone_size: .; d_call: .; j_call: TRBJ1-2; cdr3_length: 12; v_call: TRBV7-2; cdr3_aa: CASSMDTDGYTF
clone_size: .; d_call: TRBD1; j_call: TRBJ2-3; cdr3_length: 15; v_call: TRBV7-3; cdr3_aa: CASSSHRGRTDTQYF
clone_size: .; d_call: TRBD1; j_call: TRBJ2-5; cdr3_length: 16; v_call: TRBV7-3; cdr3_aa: CASSSSRTGGIETQYF
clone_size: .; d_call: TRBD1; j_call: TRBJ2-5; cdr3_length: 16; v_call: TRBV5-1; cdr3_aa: CASSLAPTGGQETQYF
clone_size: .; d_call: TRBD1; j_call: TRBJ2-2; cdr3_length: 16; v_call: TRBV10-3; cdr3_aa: CAIRDPGQGNTGELFF
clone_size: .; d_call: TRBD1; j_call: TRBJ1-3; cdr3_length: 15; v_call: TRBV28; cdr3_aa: CASSPVTGAGNTIYF
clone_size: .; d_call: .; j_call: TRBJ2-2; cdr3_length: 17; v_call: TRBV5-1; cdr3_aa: CASSLLTMGAGTGELFF
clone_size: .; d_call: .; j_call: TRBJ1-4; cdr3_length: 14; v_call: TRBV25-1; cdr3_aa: CASSDPGENEKLFF
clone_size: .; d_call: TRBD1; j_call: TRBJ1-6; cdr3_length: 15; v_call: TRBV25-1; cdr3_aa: CASTLTGGGNSPLHF
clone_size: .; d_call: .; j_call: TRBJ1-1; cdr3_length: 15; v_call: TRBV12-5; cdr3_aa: CASGPWGGRGTEAFF
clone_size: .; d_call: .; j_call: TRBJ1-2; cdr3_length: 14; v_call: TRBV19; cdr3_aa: CASSIDRNFYGYTF
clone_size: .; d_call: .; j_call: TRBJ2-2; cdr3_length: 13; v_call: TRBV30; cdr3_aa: CAWDLRDTGELFF
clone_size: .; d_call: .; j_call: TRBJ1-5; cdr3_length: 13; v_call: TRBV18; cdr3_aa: CASSPSENQPQHF
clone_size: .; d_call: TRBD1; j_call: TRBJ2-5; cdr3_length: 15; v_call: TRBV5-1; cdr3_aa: CASSLTDRGRETQYF
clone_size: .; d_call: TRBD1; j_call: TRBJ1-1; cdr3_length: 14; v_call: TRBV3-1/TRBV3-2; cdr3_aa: CASTLGQGYTEAFF
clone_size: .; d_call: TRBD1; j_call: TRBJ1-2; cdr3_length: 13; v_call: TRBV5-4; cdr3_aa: CASSLGQGQGYTF
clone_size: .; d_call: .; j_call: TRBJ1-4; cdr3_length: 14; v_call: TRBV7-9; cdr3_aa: CASSFGAGDEKLFF
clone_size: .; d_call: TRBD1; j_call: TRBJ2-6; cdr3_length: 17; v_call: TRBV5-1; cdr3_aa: CASSSGTGGSGANVLTF
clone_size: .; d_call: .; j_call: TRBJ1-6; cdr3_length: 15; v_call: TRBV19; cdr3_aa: CASKIGGPYNSPLHF
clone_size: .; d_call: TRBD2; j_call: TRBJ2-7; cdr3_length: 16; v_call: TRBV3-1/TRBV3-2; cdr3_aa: CASSQDKLAGAGEQYF
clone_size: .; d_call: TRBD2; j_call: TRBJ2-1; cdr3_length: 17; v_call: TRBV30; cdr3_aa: CAWSPGASGGPYNEQFF
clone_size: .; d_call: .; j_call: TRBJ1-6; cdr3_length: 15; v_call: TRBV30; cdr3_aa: CAWSGPRGTNSPLHF
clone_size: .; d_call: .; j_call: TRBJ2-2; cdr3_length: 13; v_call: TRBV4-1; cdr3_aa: CASSPYRAGELFF
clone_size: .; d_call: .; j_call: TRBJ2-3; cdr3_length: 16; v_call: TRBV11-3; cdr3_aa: CASSSGGQMSTDTQYF
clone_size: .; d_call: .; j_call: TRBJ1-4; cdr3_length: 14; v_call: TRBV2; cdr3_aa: CASSQQGGYEKLFF
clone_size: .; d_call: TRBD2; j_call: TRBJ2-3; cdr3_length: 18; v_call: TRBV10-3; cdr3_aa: CAISEFLAGATSTDTQYF
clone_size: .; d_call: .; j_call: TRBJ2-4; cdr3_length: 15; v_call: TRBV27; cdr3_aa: CASSPHRDIKNIQYF
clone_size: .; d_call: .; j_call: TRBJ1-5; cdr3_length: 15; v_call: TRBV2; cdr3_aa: CASRDFGVSNQPQHF
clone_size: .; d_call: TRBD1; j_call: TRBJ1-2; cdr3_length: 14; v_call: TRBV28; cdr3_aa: CASKRRDRELGYTF